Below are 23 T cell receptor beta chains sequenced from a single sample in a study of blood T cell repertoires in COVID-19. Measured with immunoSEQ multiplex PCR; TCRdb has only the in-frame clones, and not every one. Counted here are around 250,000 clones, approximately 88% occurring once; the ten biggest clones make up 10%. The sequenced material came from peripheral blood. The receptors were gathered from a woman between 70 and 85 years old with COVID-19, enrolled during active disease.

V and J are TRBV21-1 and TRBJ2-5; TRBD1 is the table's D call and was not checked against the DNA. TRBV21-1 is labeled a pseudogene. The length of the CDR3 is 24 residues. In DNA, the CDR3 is TGTGCCAGCAGCAAAGGTACGGGCCGGACAGAGCTTGGCCCGGGCTGGGTCTTTCAAGAGACCCAGTACTTC. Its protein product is CASSKGTGRTELGPGWVFQETQYF.

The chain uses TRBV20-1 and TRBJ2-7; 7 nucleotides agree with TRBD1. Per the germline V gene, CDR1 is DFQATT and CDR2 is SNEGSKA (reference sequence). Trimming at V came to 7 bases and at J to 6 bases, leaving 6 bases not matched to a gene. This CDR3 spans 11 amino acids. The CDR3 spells CSGVGGSEQYF. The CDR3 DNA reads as TGCAGTGGGGTAGGGGGCTCCGAGCAGTACTTC.

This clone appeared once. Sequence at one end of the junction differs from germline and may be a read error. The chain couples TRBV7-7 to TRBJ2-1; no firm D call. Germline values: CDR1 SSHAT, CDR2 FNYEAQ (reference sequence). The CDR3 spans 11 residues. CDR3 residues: CASSLTNEQFF. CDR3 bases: TGTGCTAGCAGCCTTACTAATGAGCAGTTCTTC. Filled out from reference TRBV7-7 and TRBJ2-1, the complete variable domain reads GAGVSQSPRYKVTKRGQDVTLRCDPISSHATLYWYQQALGQGPEFLTYFNYEAQPDKSGLPSDRFSAERPEGSISTLTIQRTEQRDSAMYRCASSLTNEQFFGPGTRLTVL.

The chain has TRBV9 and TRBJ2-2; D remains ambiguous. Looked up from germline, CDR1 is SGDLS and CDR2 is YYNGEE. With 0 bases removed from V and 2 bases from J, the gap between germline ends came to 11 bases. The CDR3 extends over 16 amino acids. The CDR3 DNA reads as TGTGCCAGCAGCGTAGTTGTCGCTAGTAACACCGGGGAGCTGTTTTTT. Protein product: CASSVVVASNTGELFF.

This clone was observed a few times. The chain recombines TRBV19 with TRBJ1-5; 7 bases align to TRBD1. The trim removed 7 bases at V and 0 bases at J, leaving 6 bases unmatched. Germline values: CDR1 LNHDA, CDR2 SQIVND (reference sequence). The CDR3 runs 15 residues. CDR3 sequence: CASTRGVGSNQPQHF. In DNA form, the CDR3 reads TGTGCCAGTACCAGGGGGGTCGGTAGCAATCAGCCCCAGCATTTT.

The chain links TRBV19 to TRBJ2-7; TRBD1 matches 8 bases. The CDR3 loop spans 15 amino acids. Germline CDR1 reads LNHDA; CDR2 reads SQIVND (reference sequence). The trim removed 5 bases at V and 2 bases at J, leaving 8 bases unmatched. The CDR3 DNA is TGTGCCAGTAGTCCCGTCGACAGGGGAACCTACGAGCAGTACTTC. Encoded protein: CASSPVDRGTYEQYF.

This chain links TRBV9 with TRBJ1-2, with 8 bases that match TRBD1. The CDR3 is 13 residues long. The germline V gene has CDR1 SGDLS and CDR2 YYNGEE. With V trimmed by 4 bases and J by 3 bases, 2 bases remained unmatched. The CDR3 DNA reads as TGTGCCAGCAGCCTGGACAGGGACTATGGCTACACCTTC. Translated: CASSLDRDYGYTF.

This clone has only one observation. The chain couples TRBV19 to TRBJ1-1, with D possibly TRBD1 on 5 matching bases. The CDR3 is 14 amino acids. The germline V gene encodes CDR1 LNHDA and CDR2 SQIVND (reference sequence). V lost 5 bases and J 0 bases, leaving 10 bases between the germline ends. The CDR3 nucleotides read TGTGCCAGTAGTCCCCAGACAGTGAACACTGAAGCTTTCTTT. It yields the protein CASSPQTVNTEAFF. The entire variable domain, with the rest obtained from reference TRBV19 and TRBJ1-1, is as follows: DGGITQSPKYLFRKEGQNVTLSCEQNLNHDAMYWYRQDPGQGLRLIYYSQIVNDFQKGDIAEGYSVSREKKESFPLTVTSAQKNPTAFYLCASSPQTVNTEAFFGQGTRLTVV.

CDR3 in DNA: TGTGCCACCAGCAGACAACTTCAGAACACCGGGGAGCTGTTTTTT. Its protein is CATSRQLQNTGELFF. This rearrangement joins TRBV15 to TRBJ2-2; D is uncertain. This CDR3 is 15 amino acids long. Germline V lookup: CDR1 LNHNV, CDR2 YYDKDF (reference sequence). Trimming took 2 bases from V and 1 from J, leaving 8 bases between them.

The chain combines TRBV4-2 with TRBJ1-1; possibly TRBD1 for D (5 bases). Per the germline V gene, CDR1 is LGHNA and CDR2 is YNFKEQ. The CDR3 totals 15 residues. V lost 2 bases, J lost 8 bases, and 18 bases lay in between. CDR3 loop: CASSQTHRNGLEAFF. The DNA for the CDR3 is TGTGCCAGCAGCCAAACCCACAGGAACGGTCTCGAAGCTTTCTTT.

As DNA, the CDR3 is TGTGCCAGTAGTAACCCTGCAGGGGACCTTAGCAATCAGCCCCAGCATTTT. It translates to CASSNPAGDLSNQPQHF. The chain couples TRBV19 to TRBJ1-5, with D maybe TRBD1 (6 bases). CDR1 LNHDA and CDR2 SQIVND come from the germline V gene (reference sequence). The V and J ends lost 4 bases and 0 bases respectively, with 16 bases between them. The CDR3 has 17 amino acids.

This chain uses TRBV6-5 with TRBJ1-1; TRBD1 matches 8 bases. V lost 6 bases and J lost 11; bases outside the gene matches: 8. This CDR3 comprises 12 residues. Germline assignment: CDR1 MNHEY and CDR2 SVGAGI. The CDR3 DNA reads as TGTGCCAGCAGCCGCTCAGGGGGCGCGGCTTTCTTT. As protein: CASSRSGGAAFF.

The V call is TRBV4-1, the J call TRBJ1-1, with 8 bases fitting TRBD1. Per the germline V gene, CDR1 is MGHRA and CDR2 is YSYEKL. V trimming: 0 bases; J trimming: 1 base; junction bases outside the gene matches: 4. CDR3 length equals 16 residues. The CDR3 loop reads CASSQDAGTGNTEAFF. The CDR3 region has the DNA TGCGCCAGCAGCCAAGATGCGGGGACAGGGAACACTGAAGCTTTCTTT.

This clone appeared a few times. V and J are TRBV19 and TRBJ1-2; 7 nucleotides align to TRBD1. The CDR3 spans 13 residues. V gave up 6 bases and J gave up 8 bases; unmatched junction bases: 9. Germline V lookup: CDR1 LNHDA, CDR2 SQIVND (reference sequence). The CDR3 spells CASSSTQGVGYTF. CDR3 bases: TGTGCCAGTAGCAGCACCCAGGGGGTCGGCTACACCTTC.

The DNA of the CDR3 is TGTGCCAGCAGTTACACCAGCGGGTTAACCGGGGAGCTGTTTTTT. Its protein is CASSYTSGLTGELFF. The chain employs TRBV6-5 and TRBJ2-2; the D gene is possibly TRBD2 (6 bases). The CDR3 loop spans 15 amino acids. V dropped 2 bases and J dropped 5 bases, with 12 bases sitting between them. The germline gives CDR1 MNHEY, CDR2 SVGAGI.

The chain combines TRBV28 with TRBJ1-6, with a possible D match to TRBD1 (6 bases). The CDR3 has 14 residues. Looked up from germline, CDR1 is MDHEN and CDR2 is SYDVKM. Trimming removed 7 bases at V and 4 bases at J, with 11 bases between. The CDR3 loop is CASTPGQYNSPLHF. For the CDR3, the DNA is TGTGCCAGCACCCCTGGACAGTATAATTCACCCCTCCACTTT.

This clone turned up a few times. CDR3 DNA sequence: TGTGCCACCGGACAGGGGGCGAAGTACGAGCAGTACTTC. It is translated as CATGQGAKYEQYF. The chain links TRBV12-3 or TRBV12-4 to TRBJ2-7; TRBD1 matches 11 bases. The CDR3 runs to 13 residues. With 10 bases clipped from V and 4 bases from J, the junction kept 6 bases outside the gene matches.

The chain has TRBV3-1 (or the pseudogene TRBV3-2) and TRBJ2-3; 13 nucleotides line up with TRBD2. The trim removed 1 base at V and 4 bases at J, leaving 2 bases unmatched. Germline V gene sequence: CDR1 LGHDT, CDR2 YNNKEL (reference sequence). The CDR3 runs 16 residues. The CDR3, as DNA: TGTGCCAGCAGCCAAGCACTAGCGGGAGGGGCAGATACGCAGTATTTT. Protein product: CASSQALAGGADTQYF.

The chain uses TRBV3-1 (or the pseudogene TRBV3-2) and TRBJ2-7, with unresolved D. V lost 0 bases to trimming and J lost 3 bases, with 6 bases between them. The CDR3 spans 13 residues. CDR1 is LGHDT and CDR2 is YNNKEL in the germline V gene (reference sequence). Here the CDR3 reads CASSQDHGYEQYF. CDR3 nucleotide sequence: TGTGCCAGCAGCCAAGACCACGGCTACGAGCAGTACTTC.

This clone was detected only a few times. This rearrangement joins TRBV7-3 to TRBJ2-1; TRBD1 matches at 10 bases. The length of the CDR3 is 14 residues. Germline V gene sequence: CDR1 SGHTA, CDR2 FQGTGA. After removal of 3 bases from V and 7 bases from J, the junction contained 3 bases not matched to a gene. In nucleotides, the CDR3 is TGTGCCAGCAGCTTCGGGACAGGGGTGAATGAGCAGTTCTTC. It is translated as CASSFGTGVNEQFF.

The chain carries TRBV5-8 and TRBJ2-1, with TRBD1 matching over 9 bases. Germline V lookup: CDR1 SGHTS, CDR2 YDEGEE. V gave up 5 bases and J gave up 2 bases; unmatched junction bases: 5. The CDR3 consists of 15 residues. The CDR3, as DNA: TGTGCCAGCAGTTCAGACAGGGGGGCCTACAATGAGCAGTTCTTC. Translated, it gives CASSSDRGAYNEQFF. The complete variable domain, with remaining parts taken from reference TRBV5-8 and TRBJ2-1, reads EAGVTQSPTHLIKTRGQQATLRCSPISGHTSVYWYQQALGLGLQFLLWYDEGEERNRGNFPPRFSGRQFPNYSSELNVNALELEDSALYLCASSSDRGAYNEQFFGPGTRLTVL.

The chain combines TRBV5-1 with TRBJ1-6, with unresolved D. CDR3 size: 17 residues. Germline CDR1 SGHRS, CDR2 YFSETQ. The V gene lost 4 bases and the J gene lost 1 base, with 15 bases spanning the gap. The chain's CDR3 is CASSHHSPISYNSPLHF. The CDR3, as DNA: TGCGCCAGCAGCCACCACAGTCCTATTTCCTATAATTCACCCCTCCACTTT.

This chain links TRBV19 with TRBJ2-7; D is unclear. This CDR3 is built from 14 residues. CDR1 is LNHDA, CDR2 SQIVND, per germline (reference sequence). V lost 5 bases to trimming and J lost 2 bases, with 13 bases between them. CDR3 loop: CASSPSVEAYEQYF. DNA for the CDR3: TGTGCCAGTAGTCCCTCGGTAGAAGCCTACGAGCAGTACTTC.